This TCR beta chain was captured by sequencing in a study of blood T cells in healthy people across ages. This clonotype has more than one count but fewer than ten. A second roughly 6 to 12 cycle PCR used barcoded and J-beta primers. TCRdb re-analysed the 5' RACE reads in MiXCR, keeping a single row per CDR3 protein. The table includes roughly 900,000 distinct CDR3 sequences, about 48% detected once. The CDR3 is 14 amino acids. V lost 0 bases to trimming and J lost 8 bases, with 11 bases between them. CDR1 SGDLS and CDR2 YYNGEE come from the germline V gene. The V gene is TRBV9, the J gene TRBJ1-4; unclear D gene. The receptor was derived from a man between 25 and 39 years old in good health. The sample comprised blood. The CDR3 DNA reads as TGTGCCAGCAGCGTAGGAGGTTTGGGAGAAAAACTGTTTTTT. Protein sequence: CASSVGGLGEKLFF.